This TCR beta chain was identified in a study of CD8 T cells in ankylosing spondylitis. Study outcomes and limitations: Clones linked to disease, bearing a CD8+ phenotype, were relatively rare in peripheral blood. Ankylosing spondylitis blood seemed to carry a telltale TCR beta motif made of about 8 highly homologous variants.

This clonotype was seen ten or more times. What it binds is unknown. For TCR beta, libraries came from quantitative 5'-RACE with molecular barcodes. In TCRdb, the 5' RACE reads were re-called with MiXCR into one record per CDR3 protein. The sample shows approximately 340,000 distinct CDR3 sequences, approximately 15% of them seen only once. Germline-derived CDR1 and CDR2 are MGHDK and SYGVNS. V was shortened by 5 bases and J by 10 bases, with 14 bases between the two germline ends. The CDR3 extends over 13 amino acids. The chain uses TRBV25-1 and TRBJ1-4; a possible D gene is TRBD1 (6 bases). The sample taken for sequencing was blood, either unsorted or a sorted T cell fraction (not recorded which). This clonotype originated in a male donor with ankylosing spondylitis or in good health (not recorded which). The CDR3 DNA is TGTGCCAGCAGTAGGGACACCGGTGGAAAACTGTTTTTT. This encodes CASSRDTGGKLFF.